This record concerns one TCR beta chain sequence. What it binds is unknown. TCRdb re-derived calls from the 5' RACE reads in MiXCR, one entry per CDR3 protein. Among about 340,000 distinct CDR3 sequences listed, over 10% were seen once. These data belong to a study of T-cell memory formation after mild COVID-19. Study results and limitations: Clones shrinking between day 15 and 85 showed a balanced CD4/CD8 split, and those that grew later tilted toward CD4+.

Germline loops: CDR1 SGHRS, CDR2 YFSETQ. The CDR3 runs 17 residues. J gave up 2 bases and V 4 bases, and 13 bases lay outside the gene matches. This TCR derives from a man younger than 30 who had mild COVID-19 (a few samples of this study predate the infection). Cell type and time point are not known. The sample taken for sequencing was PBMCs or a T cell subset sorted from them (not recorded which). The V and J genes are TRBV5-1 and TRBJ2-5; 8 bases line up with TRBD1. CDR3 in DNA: TGCGCCAGCAGCGGAGGACAGGGAATAGCCGCTCAAGAGACCCAGTACTTC. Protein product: CASSGGQGIAAQETQYF.